The rows below give T cell receptor beta chains drawn from one sample of a study of early T cells in non-severe SARS-CoV-2 infection. Using its own MiXCR run on the 5' RACE reads, TCRdb lists one record per CDR3 protein. The sample carries 27,000 or so distinct CDR3 sequences, around 7% recorded once. Sequencing used whole blood. All receptors derive from an adult who was a healthcare worker with PCR-confirmed SARS-CoV-2 infection or an uninfected control (not recorded which). Both conserved end residues are part of each CDR3.

>TRBV19|TRBJ2-7
CASSRSIRGYEQYF
>TRBV12-3/TRBV12-4|TRBJ2-3
CASSETNTDTQYF
>TRBV7-8|TRBJ2-2
CASSLYNLVAPGPGELFF
>TRBV7-2|TRBJ2-3
CASSRTSGSTQYF
>TRBV6-6|TRBJ2-7
CASIHRGGLYDEQYF
>TRBV6-5|TRBJ2-3
CASSSGTSGDTQYF
>TRBV24-1|TRBJ2-7
CATSDLIEGWTGGLYEQYF
>TRBV10-1|TRBJ1-3
CARPGPSGNTIYF
>TRBV29-1|TRBJ2-7
CSAAVQGLDEQYF
>TRBV6-2/TRBV6-3|TRBJ2-7
CASSYSPGLYEQYF
>TRBV7-9|TRBJ1-4
CASSPPRQEANEKLFF
>TRBV27|TRBJ2-2
CASSLETGVAGELFF
>TRBV20-1|TRBJ1-4
CSASAYPGQGRANEKLFF
>TRBV4-3|TRBJ2-2
CASSPLGGPTGELFF
>TRBV7-2|TRBJ2-1
CASSLAGPDNEQFF
>TRBV12-3/TRBV12-4|TRBJ1-1
CASSRDRGTEAFF
>TRBV7-9|TRBJ2-5
CASSSPSRVAQGETQYF
>TRBV15|TRBJ1-2
CATSAANYGYTF
>TRBV11-2|TRBJ2-5
CASSLRGSQETQYF
>TRBV5-1|TRBJ2-1
CASSLGSEIYNEQFF
>TRBV14|TRBJ2-1
CASSQNPGRRFF
>TRBV24-1|TRBJ2-1
CATSDLPPYNEQFF
>TRBV2|TRBJ1-6
CASTSGPVLYNSPLHF
>TRBV11-2|TRBJ2-4
CASSSGWGAKNIQYF
>TRBV7-6|TRBJ2-1
CASSRGQNSYNEQFF
>TRBV3-1|TRBJ2-1
CASSQQMGSDEQFF
>TRBV6-6|TRBJ2-5
CASSYPGTQYF
>TRBV29-1|TRBJ2-7
CSVEAGPYEQYF
>TRBV5-5|TRBJ2-3
CASSFPGSDTQYF
>TRBV12-3/TRBV12-4|TRBJ2-1
CASSLTAGTGYNEQFF
>TRBV7-6|TRBJ1-1
CASSLAGVNTEAFF
>TRBV2|TRBJ1-4
CASRSWGYNEKLFF
>TRBV6-5|TRBJ1-2
CASSYSGTESDGYTF
>TRBV12-3/TRBV12-4|TRBJ1-5
CASSPKGQPNQPQHF
>TRBV3-1|TRBJ2-1
CASSLPRGGRVGEQFF
>TRBV5-1|TRBJ2-2
CASSERRTNTGELFF
>TRBV20-1|TRBJ2-5
CSASSSEETQYF
>TRBV11-2|TRBJ2-5
CASSLDLSTQAAQYF
>TRBV24-1|TRBJ2-1
CATSDSDFYNEQFF
>TRBV3-1|TRBJ2-3
CASSLGPLPADTQYF
>TRBV20-1|TRBJ2-5
CSAQGGGETQYF
>TRBV5-4|TRBJ2-7
CASSLQGTSGRYEQYF
>TRBV4-2|TRBJ1-2
CASSQENRPRDYGYTF
>TRBV12-3/TRBV12-4|TRBJ2-7
CASSSPTSAPYEQYF
>TRBV5-5|TRBJ1-1
CASSSRQSTEAFF
>TRBV28|TRBJ1-1
CASSPRLNEAFF
>TRBV12-3/TRBV12-4|TRBJ1-1
CASSLRGLTKNTEAFF
>TRBV29-1|TRBJ1-1
CSALRENTEAFF